One sample yielded the 14 T cell receptor beta chains listed below, sequenced in a study of T cell responses to AZD1222 COVID-19 vaccine. Clones were sequenced by immunoSEQ multiplex PCR, and TCRdb holds only the in-frame ones, with some missing. This table holds around 140,000 clones, around 84% found once. The sample was peripheral blood, taken on day 0 of AZD1222 vaccination. These receptors all stem from an adult in good health.

The J gene is TRBJ2-7, the V gene TRBV10-3; possibly TRBD1 for D (5 bases). This CDR3 region has 14 residues. V was pared by 3 bases and J by 4 bases, with 13 bases between. Germline values: CDR1 ENHRY, CDR2 SYGVKD. The CDR3 reads CAISDLGQGYEQYF. The CDR3 bases are TGTGCCATCAGTGACCTCGGACAAGGGTACGAGCAGTACTTC.

The V gene is TRBV5-4, the J gene TRBJ2-7, with D possibly being TRBD1 (5 bases). V dropped 4 bases and J dropped 2 bases, with 13 bases sitting between them. CDR1 and CDR2 from the germline V gene are SGHNT and YYREEE (reference sequence). The CDR3 has 14 amino acids. CDR3 protein: CASSVDTATYEQYF. CDR3 DNA: TGTGCCAGCAGCGTGGACACCGCCACCTACGAGCAGTACTTC.

The gene calls are TRBV28 and TRBJ2-2; TRBD1 agrees at 7 bases. V lost 5 bases and J lost 5; bases outside the gene matches: 5. CDR3 length equals 14 residues. Germline lookup yields CDR1 MDHEN and CDR2 SYDVKM. The CDR3 DNA follows: TGTGCCAGCAGTCCAGGGGGTAGGACCGGGGAGCTGTTTTTT. This gives the protein CASSPGGRTGELFF.

The sample holds one count of this clone. The chain has TRBV9 and TRBJ1-1; D ambiguous. The V end lost 4 bases, the J end lost 1 base, and 8 bases lay between the germline ends. The CDR3 loop spans 13 amino acids. The germline gives CDR1 SGDLS, CDR2 YYNGEE. CDR3 in amino acids: CASSRAGNTEAFF. The DNA for the CDR3 is TGTGCCAGCAGCAGGGCCGGGAACACTGAAGCTTTCTTT.

In its sample, this clone was seen once. The chain carries TRBV19 and TRBJ1-4, with D unresolved. Germline loops: CDR1 LNHDA, CDR2 SQIVND (reference sequence). V dropped 6 bases and J dropped 8 bases, with 25 bases sitting between them. There are 17 residues in the CDR3. The CDR3: CASSPPQHELLWEKLFF. The CDR3 DNA is TGTGCCAGTAGCCCCCCACAGCATGAGCTACTTTGGGAAAAACTGTTTTTT.

CDR3: CASSDPTSGGLRFNEQFF. The CDR3 DNA reads as TGTGCCAGCAGCGACCCCACTAGCGGGGGACTTAGGTTCAATGAGCAGTTCTTC. The chain combines TRBV5-6 with TRBJ2-1; 11 bases fit TRBD2. CDR3 length equals 18 residues. Germline V gene sequence: CDR1 SGHDT, CDR2 YYEEEE. The V and J ends lost 4 bases and 6 bases, in that order; junction bases with no gene match: 15.

The chain couples TRBV3-1 (or the pseudogene TRBV3-2) to TRBJ1-4, with a possible D match to TRBD1 (5 bases). Germline-derived CDR1 and CDR2 are LGHDT and YNNKEL (reference sequence). The CDR3 has 13 amino acids. V was shortened by 8 bases and J by 4 bases, with 11 bases between the two germline ends. The CDR3, as DNA: TGTGCCAGCCGTGGGCAGGGTAATGAAAAACTGTTTTTT. This gives the protein CASRGQGNEKLFF.

The chain links TRBV11-2 to TRBJ1-2; TRBD1 aligns across 7 bases. CDR1 SGHAT and CDR2 FQNNGV come from the germline V gene. This CDR3 has 16 residues. V shed 3 bases and J 0 bases; nucleotides not matched to a gene: 7. CDR3: CASSFSGTATNYGYTF. The CDR3 region has the DNA TGTGCCAGCAGCTTCTCCGGGACAGCAACTAACTATGGCTACACCTTC. The whole variable domain, remainder taken from reference TRBV11-2 and TRBJ1-2, is EAGVAQSPRYKIIEKRQSVAFWCNPISGHATLYWYQQILGQGPKLLIQFQNNGVVDDSQLPKDRFSAERLKGVDSTLKIQPAKLEDSAVYLCASSFSGTATNYGYTFGSGTRLTVV.

V and J are TRBV7-2 and TRBJ1-4; the D is unclear. Trimming pared 4 bases from V and 0 bases from J, leaving 9 bases between. The CDR3 is 15 amino acids. Germline values: CDR1 SGHTA, CDR2 FQGNSA. CDR3 region: CASSSLQPTNEKLFF. CDR3 in DNA: TGTGCCAGCAGCTCACTCCAACCAACTAATGAAAAACTGTTTTTT.

This chain joins TRBV10-1 and TRBJ2-3; D not resolved. The V end was cut by 2 bases, the J end by 0 bases, with 6 bases between. CDR1 is WNHNN and CDR2 is SYGVQD in the germline V gene (reference sequence). The CDR3 sequence is 14 residues long. The CDR3 spells CASSEGLSTDTQYF. CDR3 DNA: TGCGCCAGCAGTGAGGGTTTAAGCACAGATACGCAGTATTTT.

The gene calls are TRBV2 and TRBJ2-7; maybe TRBD1 (5 bases). The V end was cut by 8 bases, the J end by 4 bases, with 9 bases between. The germline gives CDR1 SNHLY, CDR2 FYNNEI. The CDR3 covers 11 residues. This CDR3 is CASGAGYEQYF. In DNA form, the CDR3 reads TGTGCCAGCGGAGCAGGGTACGAGCAGTACTTC.

The chain is built from TRBV13 and TRBJ2-1; unclear D gene. Germline CDR1 reads PRHDT; CDR2 reads FYEKMQ (reference sequence). This CDR3 is 11 amino acids long. V was shortened by 3 bases and J by 6 bases, with 3 bases between the two germline ends. CDR3: CASSFGNEQFF. CDR3 DNA: TGTGCCAGCAGCTTTGGCAATGAGCAGTTCTTC.

This sequence joins TRBV7-8 and TRBJ1-3; D not resolved. Germline lookup yields CDR1 SGHVS and CDR2 FQNEAQ. The germline V and J ends were trimmed by 1 base and 4 bases, with 11 bases remaining between them. There are 15 residues in the CDR3. The CDR3 DNA reads TGTGCCAGCAGCTTAGTTCCTTTGGGGGGAAACACCATATATTTT. Translation gives CASSLVPLGGNTIYF.

The genes are TRBV18 and TRBJ2-2, with D possibly being TRBD2 (6 bases). In germline, CDR1 is KGHSH, CDR2 LQKENI. V was trimmed by 5 bases and J by 5 bases, leaving 18 bases between them. This CDR3 region has 16 residues. CDR3 residues: CASSSYAGGATGELFF. The CDR3 coding sequence is TGTGCCAGCTCATCATACGCCGGGGGAGCTACCGGGGAGCTGTTTTTT.